This T cell receptor beta chain was observed in a study of blood T cell repertoires in COVID-19. Original analysis: Estimates of nucleated cell counts were drawn from the amplification of reference gene primers. Assay: immunoSEQ multiplex PCR; the TCRdb copy retains only in-frame clones and omits some. V, J and clone size are those of that table, while D and trimming were read from the DNA. The table records tens of thousands of clones, around three quarters of them present only once. The CDR3 is made up of 14 amino acids. V dropped 7 bases and J dropped 2; count of bases not matched to a gene: 6. This chain links TRBV23-1 with TRBJ2-7; the match to TRBD2 covers 9 bases. TRBV23-1 is marked as an open reading frame, function uncertain. The clonotype was recovered from a human donor in a cohort sampled during active COVID-19. The sequenced material came from peripheral blood. The DNA of the CDR3 is TGCGCCAGCACCGCGGGGGGGTCACCCTACGAGCAGTACTTC. Translating it yields CASTAGGSPYEQYF.